This T cell receptor (beta chain) derives from a study of somatic mutations in cytotoxic T cells in rheumatoid arthritis. This clone is classed as medium-sized (0.01 to 0.1%). CDR1 and CDR2 (germline): ENHRY, SYGVKD. V was clipped by 0 bases and J by 0 bases, with 5 bases between them. The length of the CDR3 is 14 residues. Clones were sequenced by immunoSEQ multiplex PCR, and TCRdb holds only the in-frame ones, with some missing. The sample gives just over 30,000 clones, 75% to 90% of which show up once; roughly 7.6% is in the top ten. This receptor was identified in an adult with rheumatoid arthritis. The chain is built from TRBV10-3 and TRBJ1-2; no reliable D call. Sample: CD8+ T cells sorted from blood. CDR3 DNA: TGTGCCATCAGTGAGTCGGTAGCTAACTATGGCTACACCTTC. This sequence encodes CAISESVANYGYTF.